One sample yielded the 29 T cell receptor beta chains listed below, sequenced in a study of cytomegalovirus exposure and HLA in healthy donors. The PCR contained 60 Vbeta and 13 Jbeta primers. Assay used: immunoSEQ multiplex PCR; TCRdb lists only in-frame clones, some missing. Its listing shows about 120,000 clones. The sequenced sample consisted of PBMCs. All receptors derive from a man aged 18-30 years in good health and CMV-seronegative.

This sequence joins TRBV11-3 and TRBJ2-6; D unresolved. V was clipped by 0 bases and J by 0 bases, with 9 bases between them. Germline V gene data show CDR1 as SGHNT and CDR2 as YENEEA. The CDR3 has 17 residues. The CDR3 sequence: CASSLDLLRSGANVLTF. The CDR3 DNA follows: TGTGCCAGCAGCTTAGACTTATTGCGCTCTGGGGCCAACGTCCTGACTTTC.

The gene calls are TRBV28 and TRBJ2-4; weak D call: TRBD2 (6 bases). This CDR3 spans 15 amino acids. CDR1 MDHEN and CDR2 SYDVKM come from the germline V gene. V was shortened by 8 bases and J by 0 bases, with 14 bases between the two germline ends. The CDR3 sequence is CASSAAGLAKNIQYF. The CDR3 DNA reads TGTGCCAGCTCTGCGGCGGGGCTAGCCAAAAACATTCAGTACTTC.

Here the CDR3 DNA reads TGTGCCAGCAGCTCCGGACGGGGCTCTGGAAACACCATATATTTT. This translates into CASSSGRGSGNTIYF. The V and J genes are TRBV11-2 and TRBJ1-3; D is unclear. The germline gives CDR1 SGHAT, CDR2 FQNNGV. V was shortened by 4 bases and J by 0 bases, with 10 bases between the two germline ends. The CDR3 sequence is 15 residues long.

This chain links TRBV4-3 with TRBJ1-4; 8 bases line up with TRBD1. The CDR3 spans 17 residues. J was trimmed by 4 bases and V by 4 bases; bases with no gene match: 11. Germline CDR1 LGHNA, CDR2 YSLEER. The CDR3 nucleotides read TGCGCCAGCAGCCCGGAAATTCCGGGACAGGTTAATGAAAAACTGTTTTTT. Its protein is CASSPEIPGQVNEKLFF.

This chain joins TRBV6-6 and TRBJ1-3; D not certain. Trimming pared 5 bases from V and 2 bases from J, leaving 10 bases between. Germline V gene lookup returns CDR1 MNHNY and CDR2 SVGAGI (reference sequence). The CDR3 runs 14 residues. CDR3 sequence: CASSTWTAGNTIYF. The CDR3 DNA reads as TGTGCCAGCAGTACCTGGACTGCTGGAAACACCATATATTTT.

The chain joins TRBV11-1 to TRBJ1-1, with 7 bases that match TRBD1. The junction had 2 bases not matched to a gene; V was cut back by 6 bases and J by 1 base. The germline gives CDR1 SGHAT, CDR2 FQDESV (reference sequence). The CDR3 is 13 amino acids. The CDR3 DNA reads TGTGCCAGCAGGACAGGGCCGAACACTGAAGCTTTCTTT. It codes for CASRTGPNTEAFF.

This chain's CDR3 is CASSGGGGEAFF. Here the CDR3 DNA reads TGCGCCAGCAGCGGAGGAGGTGGGGAAGCTTTCTTT. The chain links TRBV4-3 to TRBJ1-1; D ambiguous. CDR3 size: 12 residues. With 5 bases removed from V and 8 bases from J, the gap between germline ends came to 12 bases. Germline values: CDR1 LGHNA, CDR2 YSLEER.

The chain is built from TRBV11-2 and TRBJ2-5; D remains ambiguous. The J call may be in error: the DNA end matches TRBJ2-7 better. The CDR3 is 13 amino acids. Germline V CDR1 and CDR2: SGHAT, FQNNGV. CDR3 nucleotides: TGTGCCAGCAGCTTAGTTGTCCGCTACGAGCAGTACTTC. This gives the protein CASSLVVRYEQYF.

The rearrangement uses TRBV2 and TRBJ2-1; D is possibly TRBD1 (6 bases). Between the trimmed V and J ends, which lost 4 bases and 8 bases, there was a span of 9 bases. The CDR3 covers 12 residues. The germline V gene encodes CDR1 SNHLY and CDR2 FYNNEI. The CDR3 protein is CASSVHRDEQFF. CDR3 sequence (DNA): TGTGCCAGCAGTGTCCACAGGGATGAGCAGTTCTTC.

The V gene is TRBV6-6, the J gene TRBJ2-7; 7 nucleotides line up with TRBD1. Per germline, CDR1 MNHNY and CDR2 SVGAGI (reference sequence). This CDR3 has 14 residues. The V and J ends lost 1 base and 3 bases, in that order; junction bases with no gene match: 3. DNA of the CDR3: TGTGCCAGCAGTTACTTCCGACAGGGCTACGAGCAGTACTTC. Amino acid sequence: CASSYFRQGYEQYF.

In DNA form, the CDR3 reads TGTGCCAGCAGTGGGAGATTTCGGGGGGTCACTGAAGCTTTCTTT. Its translation: CASSGRFRGVTEAFF. The chain is built from TRBV27 and TRBJ1-1; possible D gene TRBD1, 5 bases. This CDR3 contains 15 residues. The ends were cut back, 5 bases at V and 4 bases at J, with 17 bases in the middle. CDR1 and CDR2 (germline): MNHEY, SMNVEV (reference sequence).

The chain recombines TRBV5-4 with TRBJ2-1, with TRBD2 identical over 8 bases. V lost 3 bases and J lost 1; bases outside the gene matches: 9. The CDR3 runs to 17 residues. CDR1 is SGHNT and CDR2 is YYREEE in the germline V gene (reference sequence). The CDR3 here is CASSSGGDWGSYNEQFF. In DNA, the CDR3 is TGTGCCAGCAGCTCGGGGGGGGACTGGGGTTCCTACAATGAGCAGTTCTTC.

This chain uses TRBV28 with TRBJ2-5; D gene uncertain. V was trimmed by 8 bases and J by 5 bases, leaving 12 bases between them. Germline lookup yields CDR1 MDHEN and CDR2 SYDVKM. The CDR3 runs 12 residues. CDR3 coding DNA: TGTGCCAGCGCCGGGTCGGGTGAGACCCAGTACTTC. This encodes CASAGSGETQYF. Variable domain in full (rest from reference TRBV28 and TRBJ2-5): DVKVTQSSRYLVKRTGEKVFLECVQDMDHENMFWYRQDPGLGLRLIYFSYDVKMKEKGDIPEGYSVSREKKERFSLILESASTNQTSMYLCASAGSGETQYFGPGTRLLVL.

The CDR3 here is CASSLEGDFSYEQYF. The CDR3 bases are TGTGCCAGCAGCTTAGAGGGGGACTTCAGCTACGAGCAGTACTTC. The chain has TRBV11-2 and TRBJ2-7, with a weak D call TRBD2 (6 bases). The germline CDR1 and CDR2 sequences are SGHAT and FQNNGV. Trimming took 0 bases from V and 3 from J, leaving 12 bases between them. The CDR3 contains 15 residues.

The rearrangement links TRBV6-5 to TRBJ2-5; D ambiguous. The assigned J gene may be wrong: the sequence end matches TRBJ2-7 better. Per germline, CDR1 MNHEY and CDR2 SVGAGI. The CDR3 covers 15 residues. CDR3 bases: TGTGCCAGCAGTTACTCATGGGCCCCGTCCTACGAGCAGTACTTC. Encoded protein: CASSYSWAPSYEQYF.

To note about this clone: Mismatch with germline at one junction end may stem from a read error. V is TRBV2 and J is TRBJ2-7; weak D call: TRBD2 (6 bases). Per germline, CDR1 SNHLY and CDR2 FYNNEI. The length of the CDR3 is 8 residues. The chain's CDR3 is CASAEGHF. As DNA, the CDR3 is TGTGCCAGCGCGGAGGGCCACTTC.

The DNA for the CDR3 is TGTGCCAGCAGCTTCTCAGAAGGGGAGCTGTTTTTT. Its protein is CASSFSEGELFF. V gene TRBV7-9 combines with J gene TRBJ2-2; D remains ambiguous. This CDR3 spans 12 amino acids. The V and J ends lost 3 bases and 8 bases respectively, with 7 bases between them. CDR1 is SEHNR, CDR2 FQNEAQ, per germline (reference sequence).

The CDR3 nucleotides read TGCAGCGTTTCGACAGGGGGCTCCTACAATGAGCAGTTCTTC. Translating it yields CSVSTGGSYNEQFF. The V and J genes are TRBV29-1 and TRBJ2-1; 9 nucleotides match TRBD1. Germline trimming cut 5 bases from V and 0 bases from J; bases unmatched to any gene: 2. The CDR3 totals 14 residues. The germline gives CDR1 SQVTM, CDR2 ANQGSEA.

V is TRBV28 and J is TRBJ2-3, with TRBD1 matching over 7 bases. The V gene end was trimmed by 8 bases and the J gene end by 3 bases; junction bases not matched to a gene: 5. The V gene's germline CDR1 is MDHEN and CDR2 SYDVKM. The CDR3 length is 13 residues. The CDR3 DNA sequence: TGTGCCAGCGACGCAGGGGGAACAGATACGCAGTATTTT. This translates into CASDAGGTDTQYF.

CDR3 protein: CASSLYRGLRLNYGYTF. The CDR3 region has the DNA TGTGCCAGCAGCTTATATCGAGGGCTCAGGCTCAACTATGGCTACACCTTC. The chain combines TRBV11-2 with TRBJ1-2; D is unclear. Germline V gene lookup returns CDR1 SGHAT and CDR2 FQNNGV. V shed 2 bases and J shed 2 bases, with 18 bases lying between them. The CDR3 is 17 amino acids. Using reference TRBV11-2 and TRBJ1-2 for the parts outside the CDR3, the full variable domain is EAGVAQSPRYKIIEKRQSVAFWCNPISGHATLYWYQQILGQGPKLLIQFQNNGVVDDSQLPKDRFSAERLKGVDSTLKIQPAKLEDSAVYLCASSLYRGLRLNYGYTFGSGTRLTVV.

This chain links TRBV7-8 with TRBJ1-6; D might be TRBD1 (5 bases). The germline CDR1 and CDR2 sequences are SGHVS and FQNEAQ. The CDR3 runs 13 residues. The V gene lost 5 bases and the J gene lost 8 bases, with 10 bases spanning the gap. CDR3 nucleotide sequence: TGTGCCAGCAGCCCAGCGGGGGATTCACCCCTCCACTTT. Translated, it gives CASSPAGDSPLHF.

The J gene is TRBJ1-6, the V gene TRBV28; D ambiguous. V lost 7 bases and J 3 bases, leaving 13 bases between the germline ends. CDR1 and CDR2 from the germline V gene are MDHEN and SYDVKM. CDR3 length: 15 residues. As DNA, the CDR3 is TGTGCCAGCATCCGGGGAGGAAACTATAATTCACCCCTCCACTTT. As protein: CASIRGGNYNSPLHF.

The chain carries TRBV29-1 and TRBJ1-2, with D uncertain. The V gene's germline CDR1 is SQVTM and CDR2 ANQGSEA. The V end lost 1 base, the J end lost 5 bases, and 5 bases lay between the germline ends. The CDR3 length is 11 residues. DNA for the CDR3: TGCAGCGTTGAAGGGCTTTATGGCTACACCTTC. Its translation is CSVEGLYGYTF.

This chain uses TRBV18 with TRBJ2-2; 9 nucleotides align to TRBD1. Germline CDR1 reads KGHSH; CDR2 reads LQKENI. V lost 5 bases, J lost 4 bases, and 5 bases stayed unmatched. This CDR3 contains 15 residues. The CDR3 nucleotides are TGTGCCAGCTCATCCGGGACAGGGTCCACCGGGGAGCTGTTTTTT. Translating gives CASSSGTGSTGELFF.

V and J are TRBV13 and TRBJ2-3, with TRBD1 identical over 9 bases. This CDR3 contains 15 residues. Per germline, CDR1 PRHDT and CDR2 FYEKMQ (reference sequence). V shed 2 bases and J 5 bases; nucleotides not matched to a gene: 5. The CDR3 here is CASSLRHRGQDTQYF. Here the CDR3 DNA reads TGTGCCAGCAGCTTACGACACAGGGGGCAAGATACGCAGTATTTT.

This chain connects TRBV28 to TRBJ1-3; D unclear. With 9 bases removed from V and 0 bases from J, the gap between germline ends came to 6 bases. CDR3 size: 12 residues. Germline V lookup: CDR1 MDHEN, CDR2 SYDVKM. The CDR3 bases are TGTGCCAGTGACAACTCTGGAAACACCATATATTTT. This encodes CASDNSGNTIYF.

The J gene is TRBJ2-7, the V gene TRBV19, with D possibly TRBD2 on 5 matching bases. V lost 5 bases, J lost 3 bases, and 20 bases lay in between. The CDR3 has 16 residues. Germline loops: CDR1 LNHDA, CDR2 SQIVND (reference sequence). CDR3 sequence: CASSEGKPSTGYEQYF. The CDR3 DNA follows: TGTGCCAGTAGTGAGGGAAAGCCCAGCACGGGCTACGAGCAGTACTTC.

This chain uses TRBV18 with TRBJ2-7; maybe TRBD1 (5 bases). This CDR3 region has 10 residues. Germline values: CDR1 KGHSH, CDR2 LQKENI. V shed 5 bases and J shed 12 bases, with 11 bases lying between them. CDR3 loop: CASSEPGWYF. As DNA, the CDR3 is TGTGCCAGCTCAGAGCCAGGGTGGTACTTC.

CDR3 DNA sequence: TGTGCCAGCGGACCCGGACTAGCGGGGGTCCAGGAGCTGTTTTTT. Residues: CASGPGLAGVQELFF. This chain joins TRBV5-4 and TRBJ2-2; 13 positions match TRBD2. This CDR3 is built from 15 residues. Germline CDR1 reads SGHNT; CDR2 reads YYREEE (reference sequence). V was pared by 7 bases and J by 10 bases, with 10 bases of the junction left unmatched.